This TCR beta chain was retrieved from a study of blood T cell repertoires in COVID-19. Overall study: From the United States, Italy and Spain came samples of acute and convalescent COVID-19. T cells, B-cell-depleted T cells, or PBMCs supplied cDNA or gDNA.

This CDR3 contains 14 residues. The germline V gene encodes CDR1 PRHDT and CDR2 FYEKMQ (reference sequence). V lost 5 bases to trimming and J lost 2 bases; unmatched junction nucleotides: 4. Authors' methods: Counts of nucleated cells, estimated from reference gene primer amplification, were obtained. The data were produced by immunoSEQ multiplex PCR, yet TCRdb's version contains in-frame clones alone and is incomplete. V and J calls and clone size are copied from that table; D and trimming were computed from the DNA. The sample has 240,000 or so clones; about 88% are singletons. The source is a woman aged 40 to 50 who had recovered from COVID-19. The sample was peripheral blood. The chain joins TRBV13 to TRBJ2-7, with 9 bases lining up with TRBD2. CDR3 in DNA: TGTGCCAGCAGCCCTAGCGGGGTTACCTACGAGCAGTACTTC. Protein product: CASSPSGVTYEQYF.